The 20 T cell receptor beta chains below all came from one sample that was sequenced in a study of shared clonotypes between healthy human individuals. Clones were read by immunoSEQ multiplex PCR, and TCRdb kept only the in-frame ones, dropping some. The sample shows over a million clones, 95% to 97% of them seen only once. Sequenced material: naive CD4+ T cells sorted from blood. Subset defined: CD45RA+ positively selected. Receptors were obtained from a man aged 25 to 40 in good health.

This clone came up once. The chain joins TRBV5-5 to TRBJ1-2; TRBD1 matches 10 bases. The junction had 7 bases not matched to a gene; V was cut back by 3 bases and J by 5 bases. Germline V gene lookup returns CDR1 SGHKS and CDR2 YYEKEE (reference sequence). The CDR3 runs 15 residues. The CDR3 sequence is CASSSSGTGEYGYTF. CDR3 coding DNA: TGTGCCAGCAGCTCTTCCGGGACAGGGGAGTATGGCTACACCTTC.

The rearrangement uses TRBV11-2 and TRBJ2-2, with D possibly matching TRBD1 (5 bases). The CDR3 consists of 17 residues. Germline lookup yields CDR1 SGHAT and CDR2 FQNNGV. The ends were cut back, 5 bases at V and 5 bases at J, with 21 bases in the middle. In DNA form, the CDR3 reads TGTGCCAGCAGCCCGGCCGTAACAGGCTACCTTACCGGGGAGCTGTTTTTT. Residues: CASSPAVTGYLTGELFF.

The chain recombines TRBV27 with TRBJ2-2; a possible D gene is TRBD1 (6 bases). This CDR3 comprises 17 residues. Trimming took off 2 bases at V and 2 bases at J, with 15 bases between the two ends. From germline, CDR1 is MNHEY and CDR2 SMNVEV (reference sequence). CDR3 amino acids: CASSLPQGTRNTGELFF. The CDR3 DNA is TGTGCCAGCAGTTTACCTCAAGGGACACGAAACACCGGGGAGCTGTTTTTT.

The genes are TRBV6-1 and TRBJ2-7, with a tentative D call TRBD1 (5 bases). Trimming took off 6 bases at V and 3 bases at J, with 9 bases between the two ends. CDR1 is MNHNS, CDR2 SASEGT, per germline. The CDR3 consists of 12 residues. CDR3 DNA sequence: TGTGCCAGCAGGGCCAGGGACTACGAGCAGTACTTC. It specifies CASRARDYEQYF.

The chain combines TRBV4-1 with TRBJ2-3, with D uncertain. V lost 0 bases to trimming and J lost 0 bases, with 4 bases between them. This CDR3 region has 14 residues. Germline V lookup: CDR1 MGHRA, CDR2 YSYEKL. The CDR3 here is CASSQETSTDTQYF. The CDR3, as DNA: TGCGCCAGCAGCCAAGAGACTAGCACAGATACGCAGTATTTT.

V is TRBV28 and J is TRBJ2-2; TRBD1 matches at 9 bases. CDR1 is MDHEN and CDR2 is SYDVKM in the germline V gene. V shed 6 bases, J shed 6 bases, and the junction held 11 bases outside the gene matches. This CDR3 region has 16 residues. In DNA form, the CDR3 reads TGTGCCAGCAGCCTAGGGGACAGGGTGTTATCCGGGGAGCTGTTTTTT. This encodes CASSLGDRVLSGELFF.

The rearrangement uses TRBV28 and TRBJ2-1; either TRBD1 or TRBD2 may fit D (6 bases each). Trimming left V 3 bases short and J 9 bases short, with 24 bases between. Looked up from germline, CDR1 is MDHEN and CDR2 is SYDVKM. The CDR3 totals 17 residues. The CDR3 protein is CASSFPRGPLPVFEQFF. CDR3 DNA: TGTGCCAGCAGTTTCCCCCGGGGGCCCCTCCCCGTTTTTGAGCAGTTCTTC.

This clone came up a few times. This chain joins TRBV19 and TRBJ2-7; D gene uncertain. Looked up from germline, CDR1 is LNHDA and CDR2 is SQIVND (reference sequence). This CDR3 is 13 amino acids long. Trimming shortened V by 0 bases and J by 5 bases, and 8 bases separated the two germline ends. CDR3 DNA: TGTGCCAGTAGTATAGATCTGGGCCACGAGCAGTACTTC. Translated, it gives CASSIDLGHEQYF. The complete variable domain, with remaining parts taken from reference TRBV19 and TRBJ2-7, reads DGGITQSPKYLFRKEGQNVTLSCEQNLNHDAMYWYRQDPGQGLRLIYYSQIVNDFQKGDIAEGYSVSREKKESFPLTVTSAQKNPTAFYLCASSIDLGHEQYFGPGTRLTVT.

The CDR3 DNA reads TGTGCCAGCAGTGAGACAGATCGGGAGACCCAGTACTTC. This encodes CASSETDRETQYF. V is TRBV6-1 and J is TRBJ2-5; TRBD1 might be the D (5 bases). The ends were cut back, 3 bases at V and 5 bases at J, with 10 bases in the middle. The V gene's germline CDR1 is MNHNS and CDR2 SASEGT. CDR3 length: 13 amino acids.

This chain connects TRBV6-4 to TRBJ1-1; D perhaps matches TRBD1 (5 bases). Germline CDR1 and CDR2: MRHNA and SNTAGT. The CDR3 extends over 15 amino acids. Trimming shortened V by 4 bases and J by 3 bases, and 15 bases separated the two germline ends. The CDR3 sequence is CASSVAPGPDTEAFF. CDR3 DNA sequence: TGTGCCAGCAGTGTTGCTCCGGGGCCCGACACTGAAGCTTTCTTT.

The chain has TRBV5-4 and TRBJ2-5; D is uncertain. Germline values: CDR1 SGHNT, CDR2 YYREEE (reference sequence). With 2 bases removed from V and 3 bases from J, the gap between germline ends came to 8 bases. The CDR3 is made up of 13 amino acids. The CDR3 DNA reads TGTGCCAGCAGCTTTGGTTGGGAAGAGACCCAGTACTTC. Protein: CASSFGWEETQYF.

The V call is TRBV5-1, the J call TRBJ1-5; D unclear. Germline lookup yields CDR1 SGHRS and CDR2 YFSETQ. V lost 4 bases and J lost 4, with 9 bases in between. The CDR3 length is 13 residues. CDR3 residues: CASSVDGNQPQHF. The CDR3 DNA reads TGCGCCAGCAGCGTAGACGGAAATCAGCCCCAGCATTTT.

A single count supports this clone. This chain connects TRBV25-1 to TRBJ1-1; D possibly corresponds to TRBD1 (6 bases). The CDR3 spans 15 residues. Germline V gives CDR1 MGHDK, CDR2 SYGVNS. V was shortened by 2 bases and J by 1 base, with 11 bases between the two germline ends. CDR3 protein: CASSEQDRPNTEAFF. The CDR3 DNA follows: TGTGCCAGCAGTGAACAAGACAGGCCGAACACTGAAGCTTTCTTT. Looking up the rest from reference TRBV25-1 and TRBJ1-1 gives the full variable domain: EADIYQTPRYLVIGTGKKITLECSQTMGHDKMYWYQQDPGMELHLIHYSYGVNSTEKGDLSSESTVSRIRTEHFPLTLESARPSHTSQYLCASSEQDRPNTEAFFGQGTRLTVV.

The chain is built from TRBV7-2 and TRBJ2-5, with TRBD2 matching over 13 bases. J lost 8 bases, V lost 5 bases, and 5 bases had no gene match. The CDR3 runs to 14 residues. Germline CDR1 SGHTA, CDR2 FQGNSA. CDR3 in DNA: TGTGCCAGCAGCCCCTGGACTAGCGGGAGTACCCAGTACTTC. Protein: CASSPWTSGSTQYF.

This rearrangement joins TRBV7-3 to TRBJ2-7; D assignment may be TRBD1 or TRBD2 (5 bases each). V lost 2 bases to trimming and J lost 3 bases, with 17 bases between them. The CDR3 consists of 16 residues. The germline V gene has CDR1 SGHTA and CDR2 FQGTGA. CDR3 in DNA: TGTGCCAGCAGCTTAGCCCTGGCCAGGGACGGCTACGAGCAGTACTTC. This translates into CASSLALARDGYEQYF. Complete variable domain (other parts from reference TRBV7-3 and TRBJ2-7): GAGVSQTPSNKVTEKGKYVELRCDPISGHTALYWYRQSLGQGPEFLIYFQGTGAADDSGLPNDRFFAVRPEGSVSTLKIQRTERGDSAVYLCASSLALARDGYEQYFGPGTRLTVT.

The rearrangement links TRBV19 to TRBJ2-3; TRBD2 might be the D (6 bases). The CDR3 spans 17 residues. Looked up from germline, CDR1 is LNHDA and CDR2 is SQIVND (reference sequence). Trimming left V 1 base short and J 0 bases short, with 14 bases between. This chain's CDR3 is CASSIAGLGRSTDTQYF. The DNA of the CDR3 is TGTGCCAGTAGTATAGCGGGACTGGGACGGAGCACAGATACGCAGTATTTT. The variable domain in full, completed from reference TRBV19 and TRBJ2-3, reads DGGITQSPKYLFRKEGQNVTLSCEQNLNHDAMYWYRQDPGQGLRLIYYSQIVNDFQKGDIAEGYSVSREKKESFPLTVTSAQKNPTAFYLCASSIAGLGRSTDTQYFGPGTRLTVL.

This chain links TRBV12-5 with TRBJ2-1; 8 nucleotides line up with TRBD2. CDR3 size: 11 residues. V shed 7 bases, J shed 13 bases, and the junction held 6 bases outside the gene matches. The V gene's germline CDR1 is LGHNT and CDR2 FRNRAP. The CDR3 loop reads CASALGTRQFF. CDR3 nucleotides: TGTGCTAGTGCCCTTGGGACTAGACAGTTCTTC. The entire variable domain, with the rest obtained from reference TRBV12-5 and TRBJ2-1, is as follows: DARVTQTPRHKVTEMGQEVTMRCQPILGHNTVFWYRQTMMQGLELLAYFRNRAPLDDSGMPKDRFSAEMPDATLATLKIQPSEPRDSAVYFCASALGTRQFFGPGTRLTVL.

This rearrangement joins TRBV30 to TRBJ1-1, with D unresolved. The CDR3 extends over 12 amino acids. V lost 3 bases and J lost 3, with 8 bases in between. Germline V lookup: CDR1 GTSNPN, CDR2 SVGIG (reference sequence). For the CDR3, the DNA is TGTGCCTGGAGGAGGACGGACACTGAAGCTTTCTTT. Its protein product is CAWRRTDTEAFF.

This sequence joins TRBV11-1 and TRBJ2-1; no clear D gene. V was clipped by 1 base and J by 0 bases, with 10 bases between them. Germline lookup yields CDR1 SGHAT and CDR2 FQDESV (reference sequence). The CDR3 runs 16 residues. The CDR3 region is CASSLGGVSSYNEQFF. CDR3 DNA sequence: TGTGCCAGCAGCTTAGGTGGAGTCAGCTCCTACAATGAGCAGTTCTTC.

The chain couples TRBV15 to TRBJ2-1, with D possibly matching TRBD2 (6 bases). Trimming took off 3 bases at V and 1 base at J, with 19 bases between the two ends. The CDR3 is made up of 18 amino acids. The V gene's germline CDR1 is LNHNV and CDR2 YYDKDF (reference sequence). Here the CDR3 reads CATSSRGTPTISYNEQFF. In DNA form, the CDR3 reads TGTGCCACCAGCAGTCGCGGGACTCCCACAATTTCCTACAATGAGCAGTTCTTC.